These T cell receptor beta chains were read from a single sample in a study of cytomegalovirus exposure and HLA in healthy donors. Repertoires were generated with immunoSEQ multiplex PCR, while TCRdb's copy carries only in-frame clones and drops some. The profile shows some 330,000 clones, around 86% of them singletons. The sample comprised PBMCs. These receptor sequences come from a woman under 30 in good health and CMV-seronegative. Each CDR3 is given with its conserved first and last residue. A D gene is named only where the DNA matches it firmly. Only some rows state a clone size, as once, few, many or a class for expanded clones.

d_gene	v_gene	j_gene	abundance	CDR3aa	CDR3nt
.	TRBV7-3	TRBJ2-1	.	CASSQVPTENNEQFF	TGTGCCAGCAGCCAAGTGCCCACCGAGAACAATGAGCAGTTCTTC
.	TRBV19	TRBJ2-2	.	CASSIQSIQGLAGELFF	TGTGCCAGTAGTATTCAAAGTATTCAGGGTCTGGCCGGGGAGCTGTTTTTT
TRBD1	TRBV18	TRBJ2-7	.	CASSPRPGQGGLEQYF	TGTGCCAGCTCACCCCGCCCCGGACAGGGAGGCCTCGAGCAGTACTTC
.	TRBV6-5	TRBJ1-1	.	CASSYMLFRGEAFF	TGTGCCAGCAGTTACATGCTTTTCAGGGGCGAAGCTTTCTTT
.	TRBV7-3	TRBJ2-3	.	CASSLVRTDTQYF	TGTGCCAGCAGTCTAGTCCGCACAGATACGCAGTATTTT
TRBD2	TRBV11-3	TRBJ2-1	.	CASSSGTSANSYNEQFF	TGTGCCAGCAGCTCCGGGACTAGCGCGAACTCCTACAATGAGCAGTTCTTC
TRBD1	TRBV5-1	TRBJ2-7	.	CASRGDRIYEQYF	TGCGCCAGCAGGGGGGACAGAATCTACGAGCAGTACTTC
.	TRBV2	TRBJ2-1	.	CASSERAASYNEQFF	TGTGCCAGCAGTGAAAGAGCGGCCTCCTACAATGAGCAGTTCTTC
.	TRBV6-5	TRBJ2-7	.	CASSYSSGARVEQYF	TGTGCCAGCAGTTACTCGTCGGGAGCTCGGGTCGAGCAGTACTTC
TRBD2	TRBV9	TRBJ2-2	.	CASSVGGLAGTGELFF	TGTGCCAGCAGCGTAGGTGGGCTAGCGGGCACCGGGGAGCTGTTTTTT
.	TRBV28	TRBJ2-7	.	CASSLGPQDLPPDEQYF	TGTGCCAGCAGTTTGGGCCCTCAGGACTTACCTCCGGACGAGCAGTACTTC
TRBD2	TRBV7-2	TRBJ2-7	.	CASRPLAGTYEQYF	TGTGCCAGCAGACCACTAGCGGGGACCTACGAGCAGTACTTC
.	TRBV9	TRBJ2-7	.	CASSVGEKGSRLYF	TGTGCCAGCAGCGTAGGGGAGAAGGGCAGCCGGTTGTACTTC
.	TRBV4-3	TRBJ2-7	.	CASSQEGSSYEQYF	TGCGCCAGCAGCCAAGAGGGGAGCTCCTACGAGCAGTACTTC
TRBD2	TRBV15	TRBJ2-7	.	CATRDRLAGSYEQYF	TGTGCCACCAGGGACCGACTAGCGGGTAGCTACGAGCAGTACTTC
TRBD1	TRBV7-3	TRBJ2-1	once	CASSLNQGANEQFF	TGTGCCAGCAGCTTAAACCAGGGGGCGAATGAGCAGTTCTTC
.	TRBV4-3	TRBJ1-5	.	CASSQDRAGGSNQPQHF	TGCGCCAGCAGCCAAGATCGGGCGGGGGGTAGCAATCAGCCCCAGCATTTT
.	TRBV29-1	TRBJ2-5	.	CSVGGNAETQYF	TGCAGCGTTGGAGGGAATGCAGAGACCCAGTACTTC
.	TRBV27	TRBJ2-1	.	CASSSQDSGFYEQFF	TGTGCCAGCAGTTCCCAGGACAGTGGGTTTTATGAGCAGTTCTTC
TRBD1	TRBV9	TRBJ1-1	.	CASSADRDLMNTEAFF	TGTGCCAGCAGCGCCGACAGGGATCTTATGAACACTGAAGCTTTCTTT
.	TRBV6-5	TRBJ1-2	.	CASSSEGGGYTF	TGTGCCAGCAGTTCTGAAGGGGGTGGCTACACCTTC
.	TRBV9	TRBJ2-3	many	CASSVGPTTDTQYF	TGTGCCAGCAGCGTAGGGCCCACCACAGATACGCAGTATTTT
.	TRBV4-3	TRBJ2-7	.	CASSDRNSGLSYEQYF	TGCGCCAGCAGCGACAGAAATTCAGGGCTCTCCTACGAGCAGTACTTC
.	TRBV15	TRBJ2-1	.	CATSVTNPLHNEQFF	TGTGCCACCAGCGTGACTAACCCCCTCCACAATGAGCAGTTCTTC
.	TRBV28	TRBJ2-7	.	CASLSAGQGRPYEQYF	TGTGCCAGCTTAAGCGCGGGGCAGGGCCGCCCCTACGAGCAGTACTTC
.	TRBV10-3	TRBJ2-2	.	CAISESGGLLNTGELFF	TGTGCCATCAGTGAGTCCGGGGGACTTTTGAACACCGGGGAGCTGTTTTTT
.	TRBV27	TRBJ2-7	few	CASSPDYTDEQYF	TGTGCCAGCAGTCCCGACTATACCGACGAGCAGTACTTC
.	TRBV5-1	TRBJ2-2	.	CASSHSLNTGELFF	TGCGCCAGCAGCCACTCATTGAACACCGGGGAGCTGTTTTTT
.	TRBV27	TRBJ1-5	.	CASSSTRVNQPQHF	TGTGCCAGCAGTTCAACCAGGGTTAATCAGCCCCAGCATTTT
.	TRBV4-1	TRBJ2-5	few	CASSPTGTSYQETQYF	TGCGCCAGCAGCCCAACCGGGACATCGTACCAAGAGACCCAGTACTTC
TRBD1	TRBV2	TRBJ2-7	.	CASSETGGSIEQYF	TGTGCCAGCAGTGAAACAGGGGGGAGTATCGAGCAGTACTTC
TRBD1	TRBV28	TRBJ2-4	.	CASSPVGTGMKNIQYF	TGTGCCAGCAGTCCGGTAGGGACAGGGATGAAAAACATTCAGTACTTC
.	TRBV29-1	TRBJ2-7	.	CSVKFGHTPYEQYF	TGCAGCGTTAAATTCGGACACACGCCCTACGAGCAGTACTTC
TRBD1	TRBV5-6	TRBJ1-5	few	CASSLVDREDQPQHF	TGTGCCAGCAGCTTGGTGGACAGGGAAGATCAGCCCCAGCATTTT
.	TRBV7-3	TRBJ2-1	.	CASSLSVQGFFNEQFF	TGTGCCAGCAGCTTATCGGTACAGGGATTTTTCAATGAGCAGTTCTTC
.	TRBV4-1	TRBJ2-5	.	CASSQRWATEGTQYF	TGCGCCAGCAGCCAGCGGTGGGCCACAGAGGGGACCCAGTACTTC
TRBD2	TRBV9	TRBJ2-7	.	CASSATGTSGSGEQYF	TGTGCCAGCAGCGCCACCGGGACTAGCGGGAGTGGCGAGCAGTACTTC
.	TRBV27	TRBJ2-5	.	CASGGALETQYF	TGTGCCAGCGGGGGGGCATTGGAGACCCAGTACTTC
.	TRBV5-1	TRBJ2-6	.	CASSLLQQTGANVLTF	TGCGCCAGCAGCCTCCTGCAACAGACTGGGGCCAACGTCCTGACTTTC
TRBD2	TRBV27	TRBJ2-5	.	CASKRGPQETQYF	TGTGCCAGCAAGCGGGGGCCCCAAGAGACCCAGTACTTC
.	TRBV6-5	TRBJ2-7	.	CASSYSISGIPYEQYF	TGTGCCAGCAGTTACTCGATCTCAGGGATCCCCTACGAGCAGTACTTC
TRBD2	TRBV29-1	TRBJ2-2	.	CSVKTSGSWRTGELFF	TGCAGCGTCAAGACTAGCGGGAGTTGGAGAACCGGGGAGCTGTTTTTT
.	TRBV4-2	TRBJ1-1	.	CASSQSIRPSGTEAFF	TGTGCCAGCAGCCAATCAATCCGCCCCTCGGGCACTGAAGCTTTCTTT
TRBD2	TRBV9	TRBJ2-7	.	CASSVGGAGFGSYEQYF	TGTGCCAGCAGCGTAGGGGGAGCGGGATTTGGGTCCTACGAGCAGTACTTC
TRBD2	TRBV7-2	TRBJ2-7	.	CASSWTSGSMAPYEQYF	TGTGCCAGCAGCTGGACTAGCGGGAGTATGGCTCCCTACGAGCAGTACTTC
.	TRBV5-6	TRBJ2-5	.	CASSLMAGAQETQYF	TGTGCCAGCAGCTTGATGGCGGGGGCCCAAGAGACCCAGTACTTC
TRBD2	TRBV7-9	TRBJ2-1	once	CASSHRLAGGHNEQFF	TGTGCCAGCAGCCATCGACTAGCGGGAGGACACAATGAGCAGTTCTTC
TRBD1	TRBV5-4	TRBJ1-1	.	CASTNLDRGTEAFF	TGTGCCAGCACCAACCTTGACAGGGGCACTGAAGCTTTCTTT
.	TRBV6-6	TRBJ2-5	.	CASKDGQILQETQYF	TGTGCCAGCAAGGATGGCCAGATACTACAAGAGACCCAGTACTTC
TRBD1	TRBV7-9	TRBJ1-2	.	CASSLQGAPEGYTF	TGTGCCAGCAGCTTGCAGGGGGCCCCGGAGGGCTACACCTTC
.	TRBV6-5	TRBJ1-1	.	CASSDSPGARPEAFF	TGTGCCAGCAGTGACTCTCCAGGGGCAAGGCCTGAAGCTTTCTTT
.	TRBV18	TRBJ2-1	.	CASSPIRLRNHYNEQFF	TGTGCCAGCTCACCGATCCGGTTGCGGAATCATTACAATGAGCAGTTCTTC
.	TRBV6-5	TRBJ2-3	once	CASRIDSIRTDTQYF	TGTGCCAGCAGGATCGACAGTATCCGCACAGATACGCAGTATTTT